This T cell receptor (beta chain) comes out of a study of T cells in localized non-small cell lung cancer. Overall study findings and caveats: Because only a single region of the tumor was sequenced, heterogeneity remains possible. Compared with tumor, uninvolved adjacent lung displayed greater T cell clonality, ranking highest overall. A median approximately 60 of the top 100 tumor clones appeared in adjacent lung.

Trimming took 0 bases from V and 6 from J; bases not matched to a gene: 1. Germline values: CDR1 LNHDA, CDR2 SQIVND (reference sequence). The CDR3 is 14 amino acids. This clone was recorded once. The antigen is undetermined. The protocol was immunoSEQ multiplex PCR, while the TCRdb copy is restricted to in-frame clones and leaves out a portion. The sample records 58,000 or so clones, 75% to 90% being singletons. This chain uses TRBV19 with TRBJ1-1; TRBD1 aligns across 10 bases. The sample was peripheral blood, taken before any cancer treatment. This receptor was taken from a woman aged 40-69 years with stage I lung adenocarcinoma. Written as DNA, the CDR3 is TGTGCCAGTAGTATAGATGGACAGGGGGCTGAAGCTTTCTTT. Translation gives CASSIDGQGAEAFF. The full variable domain, its missing parts supplied by reference TRBV19 and TRBJ1-1, is DGGITQSPKYLFRKEGQNVTLSCEQNLNHDAMYWYRQDPGQGLRLIYYSQIVNDFQKGDIAEGYSVSREKKESFPLTVTSAQKNPTAFYLCASSIDGQGAEAFFGQGTRLTVV.